This T cell receptor beta chain emerged from a study of cytomegalovirus exposure and HLA in healthy donors. The V and J ends lost 2 bases and 5 bases respectively, with 15 bases between them. Germline CDR1 LGHNT, CDR2 FRNRAP. The CDR3 is made up of 16 amino acids. In the case of this clone: Its target is unknown.

Primers included in the PCR were 60 Vbeta and 13 Jbeta primers. The data were produced by immunoSEQ multiplex PCR, yet TCRdb's version contains in-frame clones alone and is incomplete. The table for this sample gives 140,000 to 150,000 clones. Study-wide results and limits: Most CMV-associated TCR beta chains were later found to appear HLA-restricted. In most subjects, TCR beta sequences reportedly gave accurate predictions of HLA-A and HLA-B alleles. It was only CMV serostatus that was available as immune exposure information.

The chain recombines TRBV12-5 with TRBJ2-2, with D tentatively TRBD1 (6 bases). The TCR comes from a woman aged 45-60 years in good health and CMV-seronegative. The sequencing sample was made of PBMCs. CDR3 in amino acids: CASGLPTGPGTGELFF. CDR3 nucleotides: TGTGCTAGTGGTTTGCCCACAGGGCCCGGAACCGGGGAGCTGTTTTTT.